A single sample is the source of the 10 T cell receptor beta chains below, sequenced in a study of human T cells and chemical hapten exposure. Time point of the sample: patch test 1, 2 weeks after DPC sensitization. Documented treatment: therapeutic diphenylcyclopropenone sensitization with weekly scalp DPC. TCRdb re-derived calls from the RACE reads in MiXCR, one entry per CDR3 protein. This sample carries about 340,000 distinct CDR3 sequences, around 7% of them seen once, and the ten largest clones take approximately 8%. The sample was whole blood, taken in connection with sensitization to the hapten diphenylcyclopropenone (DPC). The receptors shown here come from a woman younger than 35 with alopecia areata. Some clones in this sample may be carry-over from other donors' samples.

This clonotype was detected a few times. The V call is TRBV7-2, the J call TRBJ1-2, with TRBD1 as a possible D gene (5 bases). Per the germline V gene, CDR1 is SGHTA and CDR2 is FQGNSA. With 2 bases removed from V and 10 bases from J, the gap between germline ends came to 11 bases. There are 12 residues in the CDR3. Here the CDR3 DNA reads TGTGCCAGCAGCTTATTATCAGGGCTCTACACCTTC. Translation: CASSLLSGLYTF. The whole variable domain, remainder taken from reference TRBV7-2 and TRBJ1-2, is GAGVSQSPSNKVTEKGKDVELRCDPISGHTALYWYRQSLGQGLEFLIYFQGNSAPDKSGLPSDRFSAERTGGSVSTLTIQRTQQEDSAVYLCASSLLSGLYTFGSGTRLTVV.

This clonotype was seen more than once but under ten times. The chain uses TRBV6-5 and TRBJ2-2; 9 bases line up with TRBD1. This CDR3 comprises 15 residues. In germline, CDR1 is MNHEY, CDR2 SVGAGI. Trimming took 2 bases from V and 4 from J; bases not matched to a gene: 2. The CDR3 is CASSYRTGATGELFF. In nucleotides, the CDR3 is TGTGCCAGCAGTTACCGGACAGGGGCCACCGGGGAGCTGTTTTTT.

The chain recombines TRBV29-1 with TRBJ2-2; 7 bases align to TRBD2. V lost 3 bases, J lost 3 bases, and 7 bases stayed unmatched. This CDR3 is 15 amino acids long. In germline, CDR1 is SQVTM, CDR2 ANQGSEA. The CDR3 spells CSVDTGGGYTGELFF. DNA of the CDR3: TGCAGCGTTGATACTGGCGGGGGATACACCGGGGAGCTGTTTTTT.

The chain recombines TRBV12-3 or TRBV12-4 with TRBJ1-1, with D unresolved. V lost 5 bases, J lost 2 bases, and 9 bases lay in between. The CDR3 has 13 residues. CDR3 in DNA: TGTGCCAGCAGTCGAGACTATAACACTGAAGCTTTCTTT. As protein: CASSRDYNTEAFF.

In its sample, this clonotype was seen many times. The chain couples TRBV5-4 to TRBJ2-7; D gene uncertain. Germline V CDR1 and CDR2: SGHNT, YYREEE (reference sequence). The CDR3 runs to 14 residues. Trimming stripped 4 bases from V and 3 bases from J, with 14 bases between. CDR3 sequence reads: CASSLAGPDYEQYF. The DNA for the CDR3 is TGTGCCAGCAGCCTTGCCGGTCCAGACTACGAGCAGTACTTC.

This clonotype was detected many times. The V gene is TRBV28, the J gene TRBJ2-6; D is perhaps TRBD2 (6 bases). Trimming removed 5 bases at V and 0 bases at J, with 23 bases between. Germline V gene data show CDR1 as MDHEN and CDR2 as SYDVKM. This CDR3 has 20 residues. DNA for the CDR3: TGTGCCAGCAGTACCTATCTCGGGACTTATACATACTCTGGGGCCAACGTCCTGACTTTC. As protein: CASSTYLGTYTYSGANVLTF.

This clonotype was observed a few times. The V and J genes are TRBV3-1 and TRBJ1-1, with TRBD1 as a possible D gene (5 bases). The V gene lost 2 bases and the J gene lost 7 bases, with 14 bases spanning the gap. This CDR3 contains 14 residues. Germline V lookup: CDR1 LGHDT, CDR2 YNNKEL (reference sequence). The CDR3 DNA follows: TGTGCCAGCAGCCAAACCATGATAAGGGGTGAAGCTTTCTTT. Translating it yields CASSQTMIRGEAFF.

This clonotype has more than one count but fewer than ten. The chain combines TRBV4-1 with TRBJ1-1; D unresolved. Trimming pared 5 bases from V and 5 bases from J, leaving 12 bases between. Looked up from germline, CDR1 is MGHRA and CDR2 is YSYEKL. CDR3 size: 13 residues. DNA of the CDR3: TGCGCCAGCAGCAGAGCAGGTCAGACTGAAGCTTTCTTT. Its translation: CASSRAGQTEAFF.

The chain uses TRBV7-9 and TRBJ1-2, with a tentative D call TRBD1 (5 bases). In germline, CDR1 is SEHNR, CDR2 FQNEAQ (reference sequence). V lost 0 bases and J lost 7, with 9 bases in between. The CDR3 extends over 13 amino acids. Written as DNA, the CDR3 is TGTGCCAGCAGCTTAGCGCGGGGCTCTGGCTACACCTTC. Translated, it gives CASSLARGSGYTF.

CDR3 region: CASSPGLESDEQFF. CDR3 bases: TGTGCCAGCTCCCCGGGACTAGAATCGGATGAGCAGTTCTTC. The chain couples TRBV18 to TRBJ2-1; TRBD2 agrees at 8 bases. J lost 8 bases, V lost 6 bases, and 9 bases had no gene match. Looked up from germline, CDR1 is KGHSH and CDR2 is LQKENI. This CDR3 spans 14 amino acids.